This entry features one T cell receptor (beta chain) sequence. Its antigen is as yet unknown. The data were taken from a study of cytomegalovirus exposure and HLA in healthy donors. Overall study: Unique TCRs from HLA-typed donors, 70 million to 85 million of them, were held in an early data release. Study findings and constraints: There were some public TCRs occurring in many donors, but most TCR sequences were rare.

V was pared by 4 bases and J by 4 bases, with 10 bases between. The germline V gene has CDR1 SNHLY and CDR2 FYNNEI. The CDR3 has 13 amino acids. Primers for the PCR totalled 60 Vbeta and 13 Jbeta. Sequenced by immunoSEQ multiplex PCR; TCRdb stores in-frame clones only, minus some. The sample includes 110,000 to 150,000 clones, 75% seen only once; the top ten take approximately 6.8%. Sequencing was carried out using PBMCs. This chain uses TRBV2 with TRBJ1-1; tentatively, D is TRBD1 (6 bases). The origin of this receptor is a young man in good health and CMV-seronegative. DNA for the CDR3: TGTGCCAGCAGTGGGCAGGGGATCACTGAAGCTTTCTTT. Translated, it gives CASSGQGITEAFF.